This T cell receptor beta chain was documented in a study of T cells in Graves' hyperthyroidism and ophthalmopathy. The sample holds many counts of this clonotype. The CDR3 regions of TCR beta were amplified from RNA transcripts. TCR CDR3 regions were first amplified by RT-PCR with HTBI primers. Using its own MiXCR run on the multiplex PCR reads, TCRdb lists one record per CDR3 protein. The data hold about 720,000 distinct CDR3 sequences, with approximately 19% observed a single time. Ahead of any ophthalmopathy symptoms, the blood sample was obtained at the first diagnosis of hyperthyroidism. This receptor was taken from a woman in her 50s with Graves' hyperthyroidism that later progressed to Graves' ophthalmopathy. Specimen: blood.

CDR3: CASSLREQETQYF. The CDR3 region has the DNA TGTGCCAGCTCCCTCCGGGAACAAGAGACCCAGTACTTC. This chain uses TRBV18 with TRBJ2-5; D is possibly TRBD2 (5 bases). This CDR3 region has 13 residues. Deletions cut 6 bases from V and 2 bases from J, with 10 bases between. CDR1 and CDR2 (germline): KGHSH, LQKENI.